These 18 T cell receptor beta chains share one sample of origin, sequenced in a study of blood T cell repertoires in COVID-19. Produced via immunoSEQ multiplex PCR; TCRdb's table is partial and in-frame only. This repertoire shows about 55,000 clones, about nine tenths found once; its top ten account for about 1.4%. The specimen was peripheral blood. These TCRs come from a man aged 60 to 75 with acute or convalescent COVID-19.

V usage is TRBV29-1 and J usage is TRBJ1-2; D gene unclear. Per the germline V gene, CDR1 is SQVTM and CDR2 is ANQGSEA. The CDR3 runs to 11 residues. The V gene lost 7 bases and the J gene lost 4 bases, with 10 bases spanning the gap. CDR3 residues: CSALRAYGYTF. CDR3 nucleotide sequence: TGCAGCGCCCTAAGAGCCTATGGCTACACCTTC. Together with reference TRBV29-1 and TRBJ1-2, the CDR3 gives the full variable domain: SAVISQKPSRDICQRGTSLTIQCQVDSQVTMMFWYRQQPGQSLTLIATANQGSEATYESGFVIDKFPISRPNLTFSTLTVSNMSPEDSSIYLCSALRAYGYTFGSGTRLTVV.

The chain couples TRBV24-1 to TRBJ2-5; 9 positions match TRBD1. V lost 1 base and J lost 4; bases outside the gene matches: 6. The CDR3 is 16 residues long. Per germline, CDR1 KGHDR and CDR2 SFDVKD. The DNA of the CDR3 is TGTGCCACCAGTGATTTCGGGGGACAGGGCCGAGAGACCCAGTACTTC. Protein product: CATSDFGGQGRETQYF.

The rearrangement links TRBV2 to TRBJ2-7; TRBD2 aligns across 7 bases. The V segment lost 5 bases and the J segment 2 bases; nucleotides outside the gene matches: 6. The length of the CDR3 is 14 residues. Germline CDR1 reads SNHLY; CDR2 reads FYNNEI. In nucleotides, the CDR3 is TGTGCCAGCAGTCTAAGCGGGATCACCTACGAGCAGTACTTC. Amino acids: CASSLSGITYEQYF. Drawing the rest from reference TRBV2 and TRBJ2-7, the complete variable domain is EPEVTQTPSHQVTQMGQEVILRCVPISNHLYFYWYRQILGQKVEFLVSFYNNEISEKSEIFDDQFSVERPDGSNFTLKIRSTKLEDSAMYFCASSLSGITYEQYFGPGTRLTVT.

The CDR3 protein is CASSLRSRSKNIQYF. Here the CDR3 DNA reads TGTGCCAGCAGTTTGCGTAGCCGTTCCAAAAACATTCAGTACTTC. This chain uses TRBV28 with TRBJ2-4; D is unresolved. CDR3 size: 15 residues. The V gene's germline CDR1 is MDHEN and CDR2 SYDVKM. Trimming removed 3 bases from V and 2 bases from J, with 11 bases in between.

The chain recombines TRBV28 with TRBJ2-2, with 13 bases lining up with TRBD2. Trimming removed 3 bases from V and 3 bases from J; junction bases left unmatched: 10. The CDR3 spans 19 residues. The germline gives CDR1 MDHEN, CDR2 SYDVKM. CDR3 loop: CASSLETWTSGRHTGELFF. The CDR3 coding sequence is TGTGCCAGCAGTTTGGAAACATGGACTAGCGGGAGACACACCGGGGAGCTGTTTTTT.

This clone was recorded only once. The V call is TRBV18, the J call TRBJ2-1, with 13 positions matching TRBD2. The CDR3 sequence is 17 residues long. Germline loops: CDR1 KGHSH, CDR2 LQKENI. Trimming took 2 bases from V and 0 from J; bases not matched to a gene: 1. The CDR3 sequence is CASSPRTSGSSYNEQFF. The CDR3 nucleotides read TGTGCCAGCTCACCAAGGACTAGCGGGAGCTCCTACAATGAGCAGTTCTTC.

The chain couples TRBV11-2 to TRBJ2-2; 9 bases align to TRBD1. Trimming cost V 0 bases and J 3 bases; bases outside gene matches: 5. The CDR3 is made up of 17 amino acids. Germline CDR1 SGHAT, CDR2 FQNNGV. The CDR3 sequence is CASSLDSGQGYTGELFF. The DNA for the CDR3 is TGTGCCAGCAGCTTAGATTCGGGACAGGGCTACACCGGGGAGCTGTTTTTT. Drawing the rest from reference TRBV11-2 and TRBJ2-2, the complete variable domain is EAGVAQSPRYKIIEKRQSVAFWCNPISGHATLYWYQQILGQGPKLLIQFQNNGVVDDSQLPKDRFSAERLKGVDSTLKIQPAKLEDSAVYLCASSLDSGQGYTGELFFGEGSRLTVL.

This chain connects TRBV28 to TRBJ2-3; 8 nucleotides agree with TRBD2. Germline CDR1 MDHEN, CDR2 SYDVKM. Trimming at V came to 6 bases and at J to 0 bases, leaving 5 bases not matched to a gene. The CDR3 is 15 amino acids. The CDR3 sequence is CASRSSGSSTDTQYF. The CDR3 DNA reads TGTGCCAGCAGGTCTAGCGGGTCTAGCACAGATACGCAGTATTTT.

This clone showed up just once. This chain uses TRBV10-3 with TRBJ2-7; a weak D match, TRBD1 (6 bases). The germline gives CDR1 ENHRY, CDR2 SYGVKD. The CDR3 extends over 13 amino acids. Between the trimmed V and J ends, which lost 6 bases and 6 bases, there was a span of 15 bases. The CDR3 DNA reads TGTGCCATCAGGGAACACAGGGATGGCGAGCAGTACTTC. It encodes CAIREHRDGEQYF.

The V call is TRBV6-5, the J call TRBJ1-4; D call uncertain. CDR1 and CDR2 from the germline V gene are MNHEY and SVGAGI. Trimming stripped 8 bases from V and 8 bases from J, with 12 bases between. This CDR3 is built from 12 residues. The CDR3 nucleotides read TGTGCCAGCTCTGCCGGGAGGGAAAAACTGTTTTTT. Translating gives CASSAGREKLFF.

The CDR3 is CSGDGQFF. In DNA form, the CDR3 reads TGCAGTGGAGACGGGCAGTTCTTC. V is TRBV29-1 and J is TRBJ2-1; D is uncertain. This CDR3 spans 8 amino acids. Germline V gives CDR1 SQVTM, CDR2 ANQGSEA.

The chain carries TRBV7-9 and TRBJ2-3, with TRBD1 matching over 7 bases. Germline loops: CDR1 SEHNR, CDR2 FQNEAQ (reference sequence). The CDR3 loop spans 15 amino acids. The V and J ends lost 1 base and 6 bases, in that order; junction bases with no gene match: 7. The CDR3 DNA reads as TGTGCCAGCAGCTTAGATGACAGGGATGCGGATACGCAGTATTTT. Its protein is CASSLDDRDADTQYF.

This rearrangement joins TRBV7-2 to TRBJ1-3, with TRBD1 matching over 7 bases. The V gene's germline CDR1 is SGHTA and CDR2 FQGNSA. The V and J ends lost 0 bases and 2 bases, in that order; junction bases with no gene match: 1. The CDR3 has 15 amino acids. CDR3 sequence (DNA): TGTGCCAGCAGCTTAGCCACAGGGGCTGGAAACACCATATATTTT. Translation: CASSLATGAGNTIYF.

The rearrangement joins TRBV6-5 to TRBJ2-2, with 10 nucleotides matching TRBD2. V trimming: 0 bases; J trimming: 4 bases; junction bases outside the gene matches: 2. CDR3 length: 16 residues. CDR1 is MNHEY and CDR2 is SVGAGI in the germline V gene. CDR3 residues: CASSYSRTSGTGELFF. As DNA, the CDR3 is TGTGCCAGCAGTTACTCGAGGACTAGCGGCACCGGGGAGCTGTTTTTT.

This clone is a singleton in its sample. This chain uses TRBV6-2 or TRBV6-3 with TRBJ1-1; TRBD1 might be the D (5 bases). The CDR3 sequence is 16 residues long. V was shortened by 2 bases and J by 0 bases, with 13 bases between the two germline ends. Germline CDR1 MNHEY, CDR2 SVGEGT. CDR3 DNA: TGTGCCAGCAGTTACCGGCTTCAGGGCTTGAACACTGAAGCTTTCTTT. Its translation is CASSYRLQGLNTEAFF.

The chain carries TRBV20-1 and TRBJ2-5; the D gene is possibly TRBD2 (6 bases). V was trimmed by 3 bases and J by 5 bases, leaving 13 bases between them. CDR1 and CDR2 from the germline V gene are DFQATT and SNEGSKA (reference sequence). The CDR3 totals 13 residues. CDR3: CSASSRGWETQYF. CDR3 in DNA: TGCAGTGCTAGTTCTCGGGGGTGGGAGACCCAGTACTTC.

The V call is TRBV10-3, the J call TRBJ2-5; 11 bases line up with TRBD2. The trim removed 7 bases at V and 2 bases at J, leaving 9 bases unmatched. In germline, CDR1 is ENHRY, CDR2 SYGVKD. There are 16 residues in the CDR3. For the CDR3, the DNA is TGTGCCATCACCTCCGGGACTAGCGGAGAACAAGAGACCCAGTACTTC. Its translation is CAITSGTSGEQETQYF.

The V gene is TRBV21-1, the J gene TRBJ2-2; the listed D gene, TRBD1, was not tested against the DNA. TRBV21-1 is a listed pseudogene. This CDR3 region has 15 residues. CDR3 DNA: TGTGCCAGCGACGGGGGGACAGGGGAGTCCGGGGAGCTGTTTTTT. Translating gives CASDGGTGESGELFF.